This T cell receptor (beta chain) is from a study of CD8 T cells in Susac syndrome (dated by TCRdb to between 2017 and 2020). As for the study more broadly: Whether CD8+ T cell activation and differentiation in Susac syndrome was antigen driven was tested using repertoire sequencing. CD8+ T cell repertoire clonality was compared between approximately 12 healthy donors, approximately 14 Susac syndrome patients and approximately 15 multiple sclerosis patients. The paper as a whole reports these results and caveats: The TCR sequencing and HLA analysis was acknowledged to have included a relatively small number of individuals.

RNA was extracted using the RNeasy kit, and roughly 0.5 to 1 microgram was reverse transcribed with random hexamers. TCR beta CDR3 regions were amplified with the immunoSEQ multiplex PCR assay covering 54 Vbeta and 13 Jbeta segments. PCR amplification bias was corrected by using a synthetic template baseline for primer optimization and computational correction. In the paper's pipeline: Reads were annotated to V, D and J genes according to IMGT and were analyzed with immunoSEQ Analyzer, with only productive sequences retained. Clonality was calculated as one minus the Shannon entropy normalized by log2 of the number of productive unique sequences. Public and private clones were assessed among the 100 most prevalent clones of each patient and control. Clones were defined as Susac-specific when absent from the healthy and MS cohorts, from 1,000 to 1,100 published viral clones and from other ImmuneACCESS disease sequences. TCRdb itself trimmed the public reads at Q25 with fastp, ran MiXCR and retained productive beta chains. Each entry is one CDR3 protein sequence, shown with its most common DNA and genes. The V and J calls here are based on TCRdb, not the publication. The sample table shows about 280,000 distinct CDR3 sequences, and 80% to 90% are seen once. Of the sample, approximately 0.11% is held by the ten largest clones.

Peripheral blood CD8+ and CD4+ T cells from healthy donors, Susac syndrome patients and multiple sclerosis patients were profiled by high-throughput TCR beta sequencing. Multiple sclerosis controls were treatment-naive patients with stable or active relapsing-remitting disease fulfilling revised McDonald criteria. CD8+ TEMRA cells were enriched by FACS, while bulk CD8+ and CD4+ T cells were purified by magnetic negative isolation. Blood was collected in EDTA tubes and processed within 24 hours, with PBMCs isolated through density gradient centrifugation. PBMCs destined for TCR sequencing were cryopreserved in liquid nitrogen and later thawed in a 37 °C water bath. The sorted or isolated CD4+, CD8+ and CD8+ TEMRA cells had a purity of 90% or higher. This clonotype occurred a few times. The antigen it binds to is not known. Base qualities are not recorded, but no much larger clone differs from it by a single base.

Including the terminal cysteine and phenylalanine, the CDR3 comprises 14 residues. The sequence is cut down to CDR3 DNA, 42 bases in frame from base 1. Trimming costs V 2 bases and J 1 base, and their ends lie 10 bases apart. From a lookup of the germline V gene, CDR1 and CDR2 are SGHRS and YFSETQ. Sequences were obtained from CD8+ T cells from PBMCs. The chain employs TRBV5-1 and TRBJ2-7; the D gene lacks a confident call. The TCR originated in a human donor with multiple sclerosis. The CDR3 region: CASSLGSLSYEQYF. The sequenced DNA: TGCGCCAGCAGCTTAGGTTCTCTATCCTACGAGCAGTACTTC.